This T cell receptor beta chain was found in a study of Ad26.COV2.S vaccination and SARS-CoV-2 variants. This sample's treatment: roughly 18 received Ad26.COV2.S at low or high dose, single or two shots; several received placebo; per-sample allocation not given. Material that was analyzed had been drawn on day 63 after the first vaccine or placebo injection. CDR1 and CDR2 (germline): SGHTA, FQGTGA. Trimming removed 5 bases from V and 2 bases from J, with 12 bases in between. The CDR3 sequence is 14 residues long. Measured with immunoSEQ multiplex PCR; TCRdb has only the in-frame clones, and not every one. This sample has approximately 350,000 clones, with around 86% found just once. This clone was observed a handful of times.

This TCR derives from a person aged 18 to 59 who received the Ad26.COV2.S COVID-19 vaccine or a placebo. Source: peripheral blood, taken in a trial of Ad26.COV2.S vaccine versus placebo. The gene calls are TRBV7-3 and TRBJ1-2; D is ambiguous. CDR3 coding DNA: TGTGCCAGCAGCCCCCGGGAGAGCAACTATGGCTACACCTTC. Its protein is CASSPRESNYGYTF. Filled out from reference TRBV7-3 and TRBJ1-2, the complete variable domain reads GAGVSQTPSNKVTEKGKYVELRCDPISGHTALYWYRQSLGQGPEFLIYFQGTGAADDSGLPNDRFFAVRPEGSVSTLKIQRTERGDSAVYLCASSPRESNYGYTFGSGTRLTVV.